This T cell receptor (beta chain) was captured in a study of spatial heterogeneity in lung cancer. Across the study: Matched bulk RNA-seq provided a T cell module score, and TCR transcript counts in tumor regions correlated strongly with it. Overall study results and limits: Expanded alpha and beta TCR counts within tumors tracked tumor mutation counts.

This clonotype is deemed medium-sized (0.01 to 0.1%). Its antigen remains unidentified. The size of this beta chain means little, since it is a stray read in a library made for alpha chains. The time point is: sample taken at primary tumor resection. Whole RNA came from tumor, nontumor lung or frozen PBMC and was sequenced without being sorted. Germline V gives CDR1 MNHEY, CDR2 SVGAGI. Trimming shortened V by 0 bases and J by 4 bases, and 7 bases separated the two germline ends. The CDR3 has 13 residues. TCR cDNA molecules each carried a unique molecular identifier. TCRdb fed the 5' RACE reads into MiXCR, producing one record per CDR3 protein. The repertoire consists of approximately 12,000 distinct CDR3 sequences, with approximately 5.5% occurring once and the leading ten covering approximately 25%.

This material consisted of lung tumor tissue, taken at surgery. The sequence was collected from a male donor with early-stage non-small cell lung cancer. The chain carries TRBV6-5 and TRBJ2-7, with a possible D match to TRBD2 (5 bases). CDR3 in DNA: TGTGCCAGCAGTTACTCGGGAGATTACGAGCAGTACTTC. It is translated as CASSYSGDYEQYF.